This TCR beta chain was captured in a study of long-term antiretroviral therapy in people with HIV. Study information: The study's earliest collections predate the 2015 immediate-ART recommendation by about a decade.

CDR3 length equals 19 residues. Germline CDR1 is LGHNA and CDR2 is YSLEER. V lost 0 bases and J 2 bases, leaving 19 bases between the germline ends. The sample holds one count of this clone. It was version v3.0 of the immunoSEQ assay that was run at survey level. Using immunoSEQ multiplex PCR, the repertoire was profiled, and TCRdb retains in-frame clones only, with some absent. The repertoire has approximately 26,000 clones, 82% of them found once; the top ten carry 13% to 15%. V gene TRBV4-3 combines with J gene TRBJ1-4; weak D call: TRBD1 (6 bases). The specimen was unsorted PBMCs, collected 2.9 years after starting antiretroviral therapy. This receptor was identified in a man aged 45-65 years with HIV. CDR3 amino acids: CASSQEGAGTLATNEKLFF. The CDR3 nucleotides are TGCGCCAGCAGCCAAGAGGGGGCGGGTACCCTGGCGACTAATGAAAAACTGTTTTTT.